The entry below describes one T cell receptor (beta chain). This clone was observed a few times. Its antigen is currently not known. Sequence at one end of the junction differs from germline and may be a read error. The DNA ends 3 residues before the CDR3 does, and the rest of the CDR3 is filled in from the germline J gene. Within the sample, other DNA sequences also encode this same CDR3. This record comes from a study of T cell clonality in common variable immunodeficiency (dated by TCRdb to the mid-2010s). The research as a whole found: Healthy controls shared more TCRbeta clones with each other than CVID subjects shared among themselves (p < 0.0001). Reportedly, TCRbeta sequences from CVID had fewer deletions and N-nucleotide insertions, and highly modified clones with 13 or more V deletions were absent from CVID. The authors noted that sequencing repertoires of T cell subpopulations would be needed to clarify what caused the increased clonality in CVID. Differences among patients in the CVID cohort limited the correlations between repertoire features and clinical complications. Compared with healthy controls, CVID subjects showed increased TCRbeta clonality (t-test p = 0.018), a feature most characteristic of about a third of subjects. Even though DNA input was the same, control samples had an average of about 90,000 unique sequences each, compared with about 30,000 in CVID samples.

From the cysteine through the phenylalanine, the CDR3 covers 15 amino acids. Part of the CDR3 DNA is given, 36 bases translated from base 1. From the germline V gene, CDR1 is SGHDT and CDR2 is YYEEEE. Most of the CVID patients and most of the healthy controls were of Caucasian heritage. Heparinized peripheral whole blood samples of about 5 to 9 ml were collected from each donor. TCRbeta CDR3 repertoires were sequenced from genomic DNA of adults with common variable immune deficiency (CVID) and healthy adult controls. There were around 22 healthy adult volunteers in the control group (approximately 12 female and approximately ten male), ranging in age from roughly 20 to 66 years, with a mean age of roughly 35. To isolate peripheral blood mononuclear cells, diluted blood was subjected to density centrifugation over Hypaque 1077 or Ficoll-Paque. Genomic DNA was obtained from unsorted mononuclear cells using either Qiagen column purification or a centrifugation-based method.

For sequencing input, CVID and control samples contributed equivalent amounts of genomic DNA. For every sample, a 60 bp segment covering the rearranged TCRbeta CDR3 region was amplified and then sequenced. The immunoSEQ assay, a bias-corrected multiplex PCR with high-throughput sequencing, was employed for TCRbeta amplification. The study's processing was this. Every unique nucleotide sequence counted as a clone and was annotated with V, D and J genes, copy number and frequency. Sequences were labeled productive if in frame, and non-productive if out of frame or containing stop codons. Clonality was calculated from Shannon's entropy as previously described. Mean CDR3 Kyte-Doolittle hydropathy was derived from the predicted amino acid sequences of productive clones. The R hclust function was used to hierarchically cluster scaled V gene usage with Manhattan distance and complete linkage. Clone sharing by CDR3 amino acid sequence was assessed by resampling 12 repertoires per group over 100 rounds. The repertoires were searched for 70 published EBV-specific TCRbeta sequences and 245 published CMV-specific TCRbeta sequences. A couple of CVID samples that yielded fewer than 10,000 sequences were excluded from the analysis, so around 38 CVID repertoires were retained. Held by TCRdb, this immuneACCESS table contains in-frame sequences only and omits some clones. Under half of the omission traces to an unresolved V gene where checked; the cause of the rest is unknown. That table is the source of V, J and clone size, and D and trimming were worked out from the DNA. For this sample, around 29,000 clones appear and none is a singleton. The top ten clonotypes cover roughly 4% of the sample.

The receptor was isolated from a person aged 18-69 years in good health. The receptor chain draws on TRBV5-6 and TRBJ1-2; the junction holds 10 bases that match TRBD1. The sample consisted of peripheral blood mononuclear cells. The covered CDR3 bases are TGTGCCAGCAGCTTGTTTGGACAGGGGGAAGATGGA. Its translation is CASSLFGQGEDG. In full, the CDR3 is CASSLFGQGEDGYTF.